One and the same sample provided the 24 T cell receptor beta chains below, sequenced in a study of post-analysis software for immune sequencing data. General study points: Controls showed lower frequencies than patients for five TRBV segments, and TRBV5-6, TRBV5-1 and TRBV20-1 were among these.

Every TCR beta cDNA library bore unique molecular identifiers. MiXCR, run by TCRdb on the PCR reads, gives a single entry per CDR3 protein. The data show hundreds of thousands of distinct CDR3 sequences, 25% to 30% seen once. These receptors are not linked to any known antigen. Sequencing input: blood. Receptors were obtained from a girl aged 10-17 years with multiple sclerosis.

This CDR3 is CSARGSGSLRAYEQYF. CDR3 DNA: TGCAGTGCTAGAGGTAGCGGGAGTCTAAGGGCGTACGAGCAGTACTTC. The J gene is TRBJ2-7, the V gene TRBV20-1; 9 positions agree with TRBD2. The CDR3 covers 16 residues. Germline V lookup: CDR1 DFQATT, CDR2 SNEGSKA (reference sequence). The ends lost 1 base at V and 4 bases at J; junction bases unmatched: 11.

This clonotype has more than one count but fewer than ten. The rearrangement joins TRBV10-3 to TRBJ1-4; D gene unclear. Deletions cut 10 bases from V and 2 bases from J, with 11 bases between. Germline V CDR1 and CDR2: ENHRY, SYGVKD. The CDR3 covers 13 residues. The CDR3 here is CATGRGTNEKLFF. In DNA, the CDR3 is TGTGCCACCGGCCGGGGTACTAATGAAAAACTGTTTTTT.

As DNA, the CDR3 is TGCAGTGCTCGGGAAACCTCAGGGGGCGCGGTTCAGCCCCAGCATTTT. Amino acid sequence: CSARETSGGAVQPQHF. The genes are TRBV20-1 and TRBJ1-5; 8 positions agree with TRBD1. There are 16 residues in the CDR3. Germline V gene data show CDR1 as DFQATT and CDR2 as SNEGSKA (reference sequence). The J segment lost 6 bases and the V segment lost 5 bases, leaving 15 bases of the junction unmatched.

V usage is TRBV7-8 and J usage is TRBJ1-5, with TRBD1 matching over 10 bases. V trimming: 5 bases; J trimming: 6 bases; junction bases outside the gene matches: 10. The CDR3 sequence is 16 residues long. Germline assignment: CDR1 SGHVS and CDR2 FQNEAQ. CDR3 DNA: TGTGCCAGCAGCCGCAGGGGACAGGGGATTGTTCAGCCCCAGCATTTT. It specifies CASSRRGQGIVQPQHF.

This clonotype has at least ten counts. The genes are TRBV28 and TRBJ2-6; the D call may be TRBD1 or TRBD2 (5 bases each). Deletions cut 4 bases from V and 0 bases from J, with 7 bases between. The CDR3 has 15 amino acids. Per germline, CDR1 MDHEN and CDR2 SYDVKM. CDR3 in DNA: TGTGCCAGCAGTTCGAGGGGCTCTGGGGCCAACGTCCTGACTTTC. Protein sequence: CASSSRGSGANVLTF.

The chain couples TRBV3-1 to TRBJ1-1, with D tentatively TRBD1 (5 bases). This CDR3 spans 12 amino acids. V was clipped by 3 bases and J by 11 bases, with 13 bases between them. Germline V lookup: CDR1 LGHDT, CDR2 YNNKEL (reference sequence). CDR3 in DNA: TGTGCCAGCAGCCATCGGGACGCCGGGGCTTTCTTT. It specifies CASSHRDAGAFF.

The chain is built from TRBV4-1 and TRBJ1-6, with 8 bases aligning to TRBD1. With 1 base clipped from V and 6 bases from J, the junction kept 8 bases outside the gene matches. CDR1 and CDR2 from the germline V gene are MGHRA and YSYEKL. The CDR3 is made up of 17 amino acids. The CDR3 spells CASSQVGRGPSNSPLHF. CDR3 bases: TGCGCCAGCAGCCAAGTGGGCAGGGGGCCTTCTAATTCACCCCTCCACTTT.

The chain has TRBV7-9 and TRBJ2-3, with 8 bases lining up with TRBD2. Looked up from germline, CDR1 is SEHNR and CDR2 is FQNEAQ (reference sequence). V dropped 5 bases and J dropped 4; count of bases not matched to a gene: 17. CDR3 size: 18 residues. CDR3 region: CASSGTPSASGFSDTQYF. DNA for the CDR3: TGTGCCAGCAGCGGCACCCCGTCGGCTAGCGGGTTTTCAGATACGCAGTATTTT.

The CDR3: CATSRGIQGDVLGEQYF. The CDR3 nucleotides read TGTGCCACCAGCAGAGGGATACAGGGTGACGTTTTGGGCGAGCAGTACTTC. The rearrangement uses TRBV15 and TRBJ2-7; a possible D gene is TRBD1 (6 bases). V was cut by 1 base and J by 6 bases, with 22 bases left in between. The CDR3 spans 17 residues. Germline CDR1 reads LNHNV; CDR2 reads YYDKDF (reference sequence).

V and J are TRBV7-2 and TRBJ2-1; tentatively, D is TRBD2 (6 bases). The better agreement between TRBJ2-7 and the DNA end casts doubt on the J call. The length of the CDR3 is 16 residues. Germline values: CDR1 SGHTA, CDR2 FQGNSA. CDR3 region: CASSFYGGSWYNEQYF. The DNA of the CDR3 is TGTGCCAGCAGCTTTTACGGGGGATCGTGGTACAATGAGCAGTACTTC.

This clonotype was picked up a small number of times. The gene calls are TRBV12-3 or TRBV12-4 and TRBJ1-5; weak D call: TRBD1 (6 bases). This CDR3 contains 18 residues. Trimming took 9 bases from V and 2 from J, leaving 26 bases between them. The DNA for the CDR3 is TGTGCCAGTCGACCCTCGAGGGGGGGGCGAGGGGGCAATCAGCCCCAGCATTTT. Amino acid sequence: CASRPSRGGRGGNQPQHF.

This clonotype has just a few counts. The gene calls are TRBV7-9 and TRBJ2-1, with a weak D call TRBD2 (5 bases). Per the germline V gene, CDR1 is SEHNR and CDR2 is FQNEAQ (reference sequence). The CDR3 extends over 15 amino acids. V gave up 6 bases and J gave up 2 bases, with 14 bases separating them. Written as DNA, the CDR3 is TGTGCCAGCAGTCAGGAGGCTAGACCCTACAATGAGCAGTTCTTC. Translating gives CASSQEARPYNEQFF.

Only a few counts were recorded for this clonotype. CDR3 bases: TGTGCCAGCAGCTTAGGTTTACCGGGAAAGGGTGGCTACACCTTC. Residues: CASSLGLPGKGGYTF. The chain has TRBV7-2 and TRBJ1-2, with no clear D. Germline CDR1 is SGHTA and CDR2 is FQGNSA. V lost 1 base and J lost 7, with 16 bases in between. The CDR3 runs to 15 residues.

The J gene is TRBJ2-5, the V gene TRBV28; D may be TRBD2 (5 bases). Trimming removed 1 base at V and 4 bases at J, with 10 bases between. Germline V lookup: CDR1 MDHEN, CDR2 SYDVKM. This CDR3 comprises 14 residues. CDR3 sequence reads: CASSLFVGRETQYF. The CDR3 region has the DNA TGTGCCAGCAGTTTATTCGTTGGGAGAGAGACCCAGTACTTC.

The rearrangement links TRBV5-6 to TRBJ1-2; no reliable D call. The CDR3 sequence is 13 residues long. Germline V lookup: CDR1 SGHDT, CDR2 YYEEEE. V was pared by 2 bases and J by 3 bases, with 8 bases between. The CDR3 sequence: CASSFYGDYGYTF. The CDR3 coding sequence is TGTGCCAGCAGCTTTTACGGGGACTATGGCTACACCTTC.

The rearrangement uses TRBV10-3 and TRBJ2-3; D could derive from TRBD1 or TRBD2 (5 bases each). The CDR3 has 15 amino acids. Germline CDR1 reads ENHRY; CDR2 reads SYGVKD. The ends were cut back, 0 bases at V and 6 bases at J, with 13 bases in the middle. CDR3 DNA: TGTGCCATCAGTGAGTCTGGGGGAGTAAGCGATACGCAGTATTTT. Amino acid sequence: CAISESGGVSDTQYF.

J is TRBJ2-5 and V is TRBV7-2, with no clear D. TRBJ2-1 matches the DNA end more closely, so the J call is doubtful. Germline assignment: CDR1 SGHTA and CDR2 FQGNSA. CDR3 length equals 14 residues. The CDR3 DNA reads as TGTGCCAGCAGCTTGGGTGGGTTTGGAGAGACCCAGTTCTTC. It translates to CASSLGGFGETQFF.

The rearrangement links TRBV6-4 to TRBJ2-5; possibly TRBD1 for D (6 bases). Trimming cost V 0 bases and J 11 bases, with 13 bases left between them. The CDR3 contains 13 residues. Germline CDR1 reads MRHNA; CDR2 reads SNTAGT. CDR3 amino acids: CASSDSWGLGQYF. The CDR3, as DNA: TGTGCCAGCAGTGACTCGTGGGGGCTGGGGCAGTACTTC.

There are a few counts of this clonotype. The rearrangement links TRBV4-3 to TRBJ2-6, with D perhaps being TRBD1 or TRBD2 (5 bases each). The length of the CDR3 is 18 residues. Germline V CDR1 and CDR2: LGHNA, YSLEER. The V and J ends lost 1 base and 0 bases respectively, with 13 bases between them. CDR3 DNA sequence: TGCGCCAGCAGCCAAGTTCCGGGGCATTTCTCTGGGGCCAACGTCCTGACTTTC. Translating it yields CASSQVPGHFSGANVLTF.

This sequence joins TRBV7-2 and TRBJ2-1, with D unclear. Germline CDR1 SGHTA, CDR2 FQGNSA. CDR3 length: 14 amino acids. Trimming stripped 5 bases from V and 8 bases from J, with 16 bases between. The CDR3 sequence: CASSKGLSRDEQFF. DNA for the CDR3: TGTGCCAGCAGCAAAGGGTTAAGCCGGGATGAGCAGTTCTTC.

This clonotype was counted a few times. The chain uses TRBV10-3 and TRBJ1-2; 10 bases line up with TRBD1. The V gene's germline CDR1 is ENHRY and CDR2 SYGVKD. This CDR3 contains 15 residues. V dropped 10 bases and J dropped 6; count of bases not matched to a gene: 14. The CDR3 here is CATRPDRGKVDGYTF. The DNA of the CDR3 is TGTGCCACCCGACCGGACAGGGGGAAGGTAGATGGCTACACCTTC.

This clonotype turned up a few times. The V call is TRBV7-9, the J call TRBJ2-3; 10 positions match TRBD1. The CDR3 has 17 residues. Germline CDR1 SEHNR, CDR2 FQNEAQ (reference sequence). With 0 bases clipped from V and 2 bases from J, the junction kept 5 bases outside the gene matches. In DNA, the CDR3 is TGTGCCAGCAGCTTAGCGGACAGGGGGTACAACACAGATACGCAGTATTTT. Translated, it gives CASSLADRGYNTDTQYF.

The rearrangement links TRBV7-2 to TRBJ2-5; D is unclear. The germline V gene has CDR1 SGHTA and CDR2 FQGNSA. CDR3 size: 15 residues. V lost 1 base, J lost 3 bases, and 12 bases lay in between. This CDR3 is CTSSLGGQPEETQYF. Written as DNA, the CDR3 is TGTACCAGCAGCTTAGGCGGTCAGCCAGAAGAGACCCAGTACTTC.

CDR3 region: CASSLTEGSNQPQHF. As DNA, the CDR3 is TGTGCCAGCAGTCTGACAGAGGGTAGCAATCAGCCCCAGCATTTT. The J gene is TRBJ1-5, the V gene TRBV6-2 or TRBV6-3; D perhaps matches TRBD1 (5 bases). Trimming took off 5 bases at V and 0 bases at J, with 11 bases between the two ends. Germline V lookup: CDR1 MNHEY, CDR2 SVGEGT. CDR3 length equals 15 residues.